One sample yielded the 30 T cell receptor beta chains listed below, sequenced in a study of CD8 T cells in Susac syndrome. With random hexamers, reverse transcription was performed on about 0.5 to 1 ug of RNA. TCRdb redid the calling of the immunoSEQ multiplex PCR reads with MiXCR, one entry per CDR3 protein. The sample lists around 80,000 distinct CDR3 sequences, 91% occurring once. Sequenced input: CD8+ T cells from PBMCs. The origin of the receptors is a human donor with multiple sclerosis.

The chain has TRBV11-2 and TRBJ2-5; D gene ambiguous. The CDR3 length is 12 residues. V was clipped by 5 bases and J by 5 bases, with 9 bases between them. Germline-derived CDR1 and CDR2 are SGHAT and FQNNGV. This CDR3 is CASSRNFETQYF. CDR3 DNA: TGTGCCAGCAGCCGGAATTTCGAGACCCAGTACTTC. The whole variable domain, filled in from reference TRBV11-2 and TRBJ2-5, reads EAGVAQSPRYKIIEKRQSVAFWCNPISGHATLYWYQQILGQGPKLLIQFQNNGVVDDSQLPKDRFSAERLKGVDSTLKIQPAKLEDSAVYLCASSRNFETQYFGPGTRLLVL.

The chain employs TRBV27 and TRBJ2-7, with TRBD2 matching over 11 bases. Germline loops: CDR1 MNHEY, CDR2 SMNVEV (reference sequence). This CDR3 contains 14 residues. Trimming at V came to 4 bases and at J to 2 bases, leaving 1 base not matched to a gene. The DNA of the CDR3 is TGTGCCAGCAGTTATAGCGGGGGGGCCTACGAGCAGTACTTC. It encodes CASSYSGGAYEQYF.

The chain employs TRBV27 and TRBJ2-7, with TRBD1 matching 8 bases. The CDR3 runs 14 residues. After removal of 8 bases from V and 1 base from J, the junction contained 7 bases not matched to a gene. Germline loops: CDR1 MNHEY, CDR2 SMNVEV (reference sequence). CDR3 nucleotides: TGTGCCAGCGGAACCGGGACAGGATCCTACGAGCAGTACTTC. Translating it yields CASGTGTGSYEQYF.

The CDR3 reads CASSQGDGSNQPQHF. CDR3 nucleotides: TGCGCCAGCAGCCAAGGGGATGGGAGCAATCAGCCCCAGCATTTT. The chain uses TRBV4-1 and TRBJ1-5, with no clear D. This CDR3 region has 15 residues. Trimming stripped 1 base from V and 1 base from J, with 8 bases between. CDR1 is MGHRA, CDR2 YSYEKL, per germline.

This clonotype showed up just once. V is TRBV30 and J is TRBJ2-7; a possible D gene is TRBD2 (7 bases). The CDR3 extends over 14 amino acids. From germline, CDR1 is GTSNPN and CDR2 SVGIG (reference sequence). V lost 0 bases and J lost 2, with 11 bases in between. The CDR3 loop is CAWSVLGGPYEQYF. In DNA form, the CDR3 reads TGTGCCTGGAGTGTACTGGGGGGGCCCTACGAGCAGTACTTC.

J is TRBJ1-2 and V is TRBV6-5; unclear D gene. V gave up 0 bases and J gave up 0 bases, with 8 bases separating them. CDR3 length: 15 residues. Germline V gives CDR1 MNHEY, CDR2 SVGAGI. The CDR3 DNA follows: TGTGCCAGCAGTTACTCCGGCGGAGCTAACTATGGCTACACCTTC. Amino acid sequence: CASSYSGGANYGYTF.

This chain connects TRBV13 to TRBJ1-1; a possible D gene is TRBD1 (6 bases). The CDR3 is 14 amino acids. CDR1 is PRHDT and CDR2 is FYEKMQ in the germline V gene (reference sequence). The V end lost 5 bases, the J end lost 4 bases, and 14 bases lay between the germline ends. CDR3 sequence reads: CASSELQGSTEAFF. CDR3 DNA: TGTGCCAGCAGCGAATTGCAGGGGAGCACTGAAGCTTTCTTT.

V and J are TRBV27 and TRBJ1-1; perhaps TRBD1 as D (5 bases). CDR1 and CDR2 from the germline V gene are MNHEY and SMNVEV (reference sequence). Trimming stripped 10 bases from V and 0 bases from J, with 15 bases between. This CDR3 is 14 amino acids long. In nucleotides, the CDR3 is TGTGCCACCGCTCAGGGACTTCTGAACACTGAAGCTTTCTTT. This gives the protein CATAQGLLNTEAFF.

V usage is TRBV6-2 or TRBV6-3 and J usage is TRBJ1-2; the D is unclear. Germline V lookup: CDR1 MNHEY, CDR2 SVGEGT. Trimming removed 6 bases at V and 8 bases at J, with 19 bases between. The CDR3 has 14 amino acids. The DNA for the CDR3 is TGTGCCAGCAGGCCTAGGTTGGCGGCTGGAGGCTACACCTTC. It encodes CASRPRLAAGGYTF.

CDR3: CARTGHVNTEAFF. In DNA form, the CDR3 reads TGTGCCAGAACGGGACATGTGAACACTGAAGCTTTCTTT. The chain is built from TRBV28 and TRBJ1-1; the D gene is possibly TRBD1 (6 bases). Germline CDR1 and CDR2: MDHEN and SYDVKM. The CDR3 runs 13 residues. V dropped 9 bases and J dropped 0 bases, with 11 bases sitting between them.

The J gene is TRBJ1-1, the V gene TRBV19; D uncertain. Trimming removed 7 bases at V and 0 bases at J, with 9 bases between. The CDR3 totals 13 residues. Germline V gene data show CDR1 as LNHDA and CDR2 as SQIVND (reference sequence). CDR3 loop: CASNDGLNTEAFF. The CDR3 DNA reads as TGTGCCAGTAACGACGGACTGAACACTGAAGCTTTCTTT.

This chain joins TRBV24-1 and TRBJ1-4; D is ambiguous. This CDR3 region has 15 residues. Trimming took 4 bases from V and 8 from J, leaving 16 bases between them. CDR1 and CDR2 from the germline V gene are KGHDR and SFDVKD. CDR3 amino acids: CATSDGWDVGEKLFF. CDR3 nucleotides: TGTGCCACCAGTGACGGTTGGGATGTGGGCGAAAAACTGTTTTTT.

The sample holds one count of this clonotype. This chain uses TRBV9 with TRBJ1-2; D call uncertain. The CDR3 runs to 16 residues. CDR1 and CDR2 from the germline V gene are SGDLS and YYNGEE. The ends were cut back, 7 bases at V and 7 bases at J, with 26 bases in the middle. The CDR3 nucleotides are TGTGCCAGCGCCCCAGACGATGGGCAAAAGATCCGTGGCTACACCTTC. This translates into CASAPDDGQKIRGYTF.

The chain employs TRBV6-5 and TRBJ2-2; TRBD1 matches 7 bases. Trimming took 5 bases from V and 4 from J; bases not matched to a gene: 4. CDR1 is MNHEY, CDR2 SVGAGI, per germline. The CDR3 spans 14 residues. The CDR3 loop reads CASSPGQATGELFF. The CDR3 region has the DNA TGTGCCAGCAGTCCCGGACAGGCCACCGGGGAGCTGTTTTTT.

This chain links TRBV6-2 or TRBV6-3 with TRBJ2-1; D is possibly TRBD2 (5 bases). Trimming left V 1 base short and J 13 bases short, with 8 bases between. The CDR3 runs 11 residues. Germline V gene data show CDR1 as MNHEY and CDR2 as SVGEGT. The CDR3 DNA sequence: TGTGCCAGCAGTTACTGGGAGTTCCAGTTCTTC. Translated, it gives CASSYWEFQFF.

This clonotype was seen just once. The V and J genes are TRBV12-3 or TRBV12-4 and TRBJ1-1; no reliable D call. V lost 3 bases and J lost 8, with 10 bases in between. This CDR3 has 12 residues. The CDR3 DNA sequence: TGTGCCAGCAGTTTCTGGACGGGGGAAGCTTTCTTT. Translated, it gives CASSFWTGEAFF.

This chain connects TRBV6-2 or TRBV6-3 to TRBJ1-1; TRBD1 matches at 9 bases. CDR1 and CDR2 (germline): MNHEY, SVGEGT. This CDR3 spans 17 amino acids. V was pared by 7 bases and J by 0 bases, with 12 bases of the junction left unmatched. The CDR3 coding sequence is TGTGCCAGCAACCCACCGGGACAGGGATACATGAACACTGAAGCTTTCTTT. It yields the protein CASNPPGQGYMNTEAFF.

The chain uses TRBV6-5 and TRBJ2-7, with 9 nucleotides matching TRBD2. Germline V gives CDR1 MNHEY, CDR2 SVGAGI. V lost 2 bases to trimming and J lost 2 bases; unmatched junction nucleotides: 4. The CDR3 loop spans 15 amino acids. The CDR3 DNA is TGTGCCAGCAGTTACGGACTAGCGCTTACCTACGAGCAGTACTTC. Translated, it gives CASSYGLALTYEQYF.

The rearrangement joins TRBV5-1 to TRBJ1-4; D is ambiguous. CDR3 length: 14 amino acids. Germline loops: CDR1 SGHRS, CDR2 YFSETQ. V was cut by 5 bases and J by 6 bases, with 14 bases left in between. Here the CDR3 reads CASSLGVGHEKLFF. Written as DNA, the CDR3 is TGCGCCAGCAGTCTTGGGGTAGGGCATGAAAAACTGTTTTTT.

V and J are TRBV7-6 and TRBJ1-4; TRBD1 aligns across 7 bases. The J segment lost 6 bases and the V segment lost 5 bases, leaving 6 bases of the junction unmatched. This CDR3 region has 14 residues. Germline V gene sequence: CDR1 SGHVS, CDR2 FNYEAQ. The CDR3 region has the DNA TGTGCCAGCAGCCGAGGGGGCGCGGATGAAAAACTGTTTTTT. Residues: CASSRGGADEKLFF.

The chain carries TRBV12-3 or TRBV12-4 and TRBJ2-1, with D possibly matching TRBD1 (6 bases). The CDR3 totals 15 residues. V shed 5 bases and J shed 7 bases, with 18 bases lying between them. DNA of the CDR3: TGTGCCAGCAGTGATTCTCGACAGGCGTATAATGAGCAGTTCTTC. Protein: CASSDSRQAYNEQFF.

This clonotype was picked up one time. The chain has TRBV19 and TRBJ1-1; D is uncertain. This CDR3 has 13 residues. CDR1 LNHDA and CDR2 SQIVND come from the germline V gene (reference sequence). Trimming shortened V by 4 bases and J by 1 base, and 7 bases separated the two germline ends. The CDR3: CASSNLQNTEAFF. CDR3 bases: TGTGCCAGTAGTAACTTACAGAACACTGAAGCTTTCTTT.

CDR3 protein: CATSTRTANSPLHF. CDR3 coding DNA: TGTGCCACCAGCACCCGGACAGCAAATTCACCCCTCCACTTT. The genes are TRBV15 and TRBJ1-6; TRBD1 is a possible D gene (6 bases). The CDR3 covers 14 residues. Germline V gives CDR1 LNHNV, CDR2 YYDKDF (reference sequence). Trimming removed 4 bases at V and 7 bases at J, with 11 bases between.

This clonotype turned up a few times. The rearrangement links TRBV6-2 or TRBV6-3 to TRBJ2-7; unclear D gene. The germline V gene encodes CDR1 MNHEY and CDR2 SVGEGT. The CDR3 contains 11 residues. With 11 bases removed from V and 1 base from J, the gap between germline ends came to 9 bases. The CDR3: CAAARSYEQYF. The DNA of the CDR3 is TGTGCCGCGGCAAGATCCTACGAGCAGTACTTC.

CDR3 residues: CASSSGGRSQPQHF. CDR3 bases: TGTGCCAGCAGTTCAGGGGGCCGGAGTCAGCCCCAGCATTTT. The rearrangement links TRBV5-6 to TRBJ1-5; 8 nucleotides agree with TRBD1. This CDR3 has 14 residues. Germline-derived CDR1 and CDR2 are SGHDT and YYEEEE. V was clipped by 5 bases and J by 6 bases; unmatched bases: 7.

This sequence joins TRBV12-3 or TRBV12-4 and TRBJ1-1; tentatively, D is TRBD1 (6 bases). The CDR3 totals 14 residues. Trimming left V 6 bases short and J 5 bases short, with 16 bases between. CDR3 nucleotides: TGTGCCAGCAGCCCTATGGGGGGCTCGACTGAAGCTTTCTTT. This codes for CASSPMGGSTEAFF.

The J gene is TRBJ2-7, the V gene TRBV12-3 or TRBV12-4, with 7 bases that match TRBD2. The CDR3 consists of 14 residues. The V segment lost 6 bases and the J segment 5 bases; nucleotides outside the gene matches: 10. This chain's CDR3 is CASSRTLGGNEQYF. The CDR3 nucleotides read TGTGCCAGCAGCCGGACCCTCGGGGGGAACGAGCAGTACTTC.

The V call is TRBV20-1, the J call TRBJ2-1, with D possibly being TRBD1 (6 bases). V was pared by 3 bases and J by 3 bases, with 18 bases between. Per germline, CDR1 DFQATT and CDR2 SNEGSKA (reference sequence). This CDR3 spans 16 amino acids. The CDR3 is CSARDRPLLVYNEQFF. In DNA, the CDR3 is TGCAGTGCTAGGGACAGACCACTCCTGGTCTACAATGAGCAGTTCTTC.

The chain uses TRBV6-5 and TRBJ2-7; D not certain. Germline CDR1 is MNHEY and CDR2 is SVGAGI. V was shortened by 6 bases and J by 2 bases, with 11 bases between the two germline ends. This CDR3 is 13 amino acids long. CDR3 loop: CASSPLEPYEQYF. The DNA of the CDR3 is TGTGCCAGCAGCCCCCTGGAACCCTACGAGCAGTACTTC.

CDR3 coding DNA: TGTGCCAGCTCCCCGCTAACCTCCTACAATGAGCAGTTCTTC. Amino acids: CASSPLTSYNEQFF. The gene calls are TRBV18 and TRBJ2-1, with D uncertain. V lost 6 bases to trimming and J lost 0 bases, with 9 bases between them. Germline CDR1 is KGHSH and CDR2 is LQKENI. This CDR3 spans 14 amino acids.